This T cell receptor beta chain appears in the sequencing data of a study of radiotherapy plus CTLA-4 blockade in lung cancer. Findings of the study overall: Tumor-origin TCR clones grew in blood after radiotherapy plus ipilimumab.

CDR3 length: 16 residues. V lost 3 bases, J lost 9 bases, and 5 bases stayed unmatched. Germline CDR1 and CDR2: SGHDN and FVKESK. Using immunoSEQ multiplex PCR, the repertoire was profiled, and TCRdb retains in-frame clones only, with some absent. The sample consists of around 82,000 clones, less than 85% of them appearing once. Worth noting for this clone: Its matching antigen is unknown.

V usage is TRBV14 and J usage is TRBJ2-1, with TRBD2 matching over 16 bases. This TCR was recovered from a human donor with non-small cell lung cancer who had stable disease on radiotherapy plus ipilimumab. Specimen: peripheral blood, collected from a patient treated with radiotherapy plus ipilimumab. CDR3 nucleotide sequence: TGTGCCAGCAGCCAGGGACTAGCGGGGGGGCCGGGTGAGCAGTTCTTC. It encodes CASSQGLAGGPGEQFF.